This TCR beta chain was sequenced during a study of CD8+ T cells in alopecia areata. A remark on this clone: Its antigen remains unknown.

CD4+ cells of a handful of patients were further sorted as CD25+CD127-. Specimens obtained from alopecia areata patients comprised lesional scalp punch biopsies and peripheral blood. T lymphocytes (CD4+ and CD8+) were sorted from PBMCs. Study-level findings and limits: In scalp samples, resident alphabeta T cells of normal skin are also sequenced. Lesional scalp, notably in alopecia totalis/universalis, had clonality above that of normal scalp.

Reverse transcription of extracted RNA yielded cDNA, which provided the sequencing template. Sequencing used immunoSEQ multiplex PCR; TCRdb keeps in-frame clones, though not all of them. This repertoire shows under 9,000 clones, less than 85% found once; its top ten account for 2.7%. The length of the CDR3 is 13 residues. V was cut by 1 base and J by 9 bases, with 12 bases left in between. Germline V CDR1 and CDR2: MNHNS, SASEGT. The sample was CD4+ Tregs sorted from blood. J is TRBJ1-1 and V is TRBV6-1; D is unresolved. The source of this sequence is a human donor with alopecia areata. CDR3 coding DNA: TGTGCCAGCAGTGAAGGAGCGTATTTAAAAGCTTTCTTT. It encodes CASSEGAYLKAFF.